These 3 T cell receptor beta chains originate from one sample sequenced in a study of T cell responses to AZD1222 COVID-19 vaccine. TCRdb keeps only in-frame clones here, not all; method: immunoSEQ multiplex PCR. Altogether approximately 80,000 clones are present, 70% to 90% being singletons, with the ten largest covering roughly 3.1%. This specimen was peripheral blood, taken 28 days after the second AZD1222 dose. Every receptor here comes from an adult who received the AZD1222 COVID-19 vaccine.

The rearrangement joins TRBV30 to TRBJ2-4; D remains unclear. Germline lookup yields CDR1 GTSNPN and CDR2 SVGIG (reference sequence). The CDR3 contains 13 residues. Trimming took off 1 base at V and 8 bases at J, with 12 bases between the two ends. CDR3 bases: TGTGCCTGGAGTGCCGGGCCGGGTGACATTCAGTACTTC. Translated: CAWSAGPGDIQYF.

This chain links TRBV5-8 with TRBJ1-2; D call uncertain. This CDR3 is 13 amino acids long. The germline V gene has CDR1 SGHTS and CDR2 YDEGEE. Trimming cost V 1 base and J 4 bases, with 8 bases left between them. CDR3 nucleotides: TGTGCCAGCAGCTTGAGGGTTTCCTATGGCTACACCTTC. It is translated as CASSLRVSYGYTF.

The V and J genes are TRBV14 and TRBJ2-3; D is tentatively TRBD1 or TRBD2 (5 bases each). CDR3 length: 17 amino acids. Germline CDR1 reads SGHDN; CDR2 reads FVKESK. V was pared by 4 bases and J by 0 bases, with 17 bases between. CDR3 nucleotide sequence: TGTGCCAGCAGCCGACTCCTGCTGGGGGATAGCACAGATACGCAGTATTTT. This sequence encodes CASSRLLLGDSTDTQYF.